This is a list of T cell receptor beta chains from one sample in a study of response to subunit inactivated influenza vaccine. TCRdb itself ran the RT-PCR reads through MiXCR, one entry per CDR3 protein. Found here are under 500,000 distinct CDR3 sequences, 9.5% to 12% of them singletons; the top ten hold roughly 12%. Material: PBMCs from blood, obtained 45 days after vaccination. These receptor sequences come from a man aged 50-59 years who received an inactivated influenza vaccine. Both conserved end residues are part of each CDR3. The order of the fields is D gene, CDR3 length, J gene, clone size, V gene, CDR3 DNA, CDR3 protein. A D gene is named only where the DNA matches it firmly. The size field is filled for only some rows; it gives once, few, many or a size class.

NA | 15 | TRBJ2-7 | few | TRBV10-1 | TGCGCCAGCAGTGGGAATTGGCGGAATGGCTACGAGCAGTACTTC | CASSGNWRNGYEQYF
NA | 14 | TRBJ2-1 | few | TRBV7-2 | TGTGCCAGCAGCTTAGGAAACAATTACAATGAGCAGTTCTTC | CASSLGNNYNEQFF
TRBD2 | 15 | TRBJ2-7 | NA | TRBV28 | TGTGCCAGCAGTTTAATGGCGGGAGTCGGATACGAGCAGTACTTC | CASSLMAGVGYEQYF
TRBD2 | 17 | TRBJ2-3 | NA | TRBV6-2/TRBV6-3 | TGTGCCAGCAGTTACTCTCTACTAGCGCCACACACAGATACGCAGTATTTT | CASSYSLLAPHTDTQYF
NA | 13 | TRBJ2-1 | few | TRBV20-1 | TGCAGTGCTCCCCCCGGGGGCCGGAATGAGCAGTTCTTC | CSAPPGGRNEQFF
NA | 18 | TRBJ1-4 | few | TRBV9 | TGTGCCAGCAGCGTAGCTACCGGAGTCATGGGGAGAAATGAAAAACTGTTTTTT | CASSVATGVMGRNEKLFF
NA | 16 | TRBJ2-7 | few | TRBV28 | TGTGCCAGCAGTCGACTGACCGAGACACGCTCCTACGAGCAGTACTTC | CASSRLTETRSYEQYF
NA | 12 | TRBJ1-2 | few | TRBV10-3 | TGTGCCGCCAGGGGCGGTAACTATGGCTACACCTTC | CAARGGNYGYTF
NA | 15 | TRBJ2-1 | many | TRBV5-1 | TGCGCCAGCAGCTTGGGACTTAACAGAGTAAATGAGCAGTTCTTC | CASSLGLNRVNEQFF
NA | 14 | TRBJ2-7 | many | TRBV2 | TGTGCCACTCTACCCGAACAGGGTTTGTACGAGCAGTACTTC | CATLPEQGLYEQYF
TRBD2 | 15 | TRBJ2-7 | few | TRBV29-1 | TGCAGCGCAGTTGGACTAGCGGGGATCTTCTACGAGCAGTACTTC | CSAVGLAGIFYEQYF
TRBD1 | 14 | TRBJ1-1 | NA | TRBV12-3/TRBV12-4 | TGTGCCAGCAGCCTGGGACAGGGCAAAACTGAAGCTTTCTTT | CASSLGQGKTEAFF
TRBD1 | 14 | TRBJ1-2 | NA | TRBV24-1 | TGTGCCACCAGTGACCAAGACAGGGGAGGAGGCTACACCTTC | CATSDQDRGGGYTF
TRBD2 | 17 | TRBJ2-1 | NA | TRBV28 | TGTGCCAGCAGGGGTGGGTTCCAGCGGGAGGACGTGAATGAGCAGTTCTTC | CASRGGFQREDVNEQFF
NA | 13 | TRBJ1-2 | many | TRBV20-1 | TGCAGTGCTGCCCCGCGGGGGAACTATGGCTACACCTTC | CSAAPRGNYGYTF
NA | 14 | TRBJ2-3 | NA | TRBV20-1 | TGCAGTGCTAGAGATCCTAGCGCTCAGATCGCGCAGTATTTT | CSARDPSAQIAQYF
NA | 14 | TRBJ1-5 | many | TRBV4-1 | TGCGCCAGCAGCCAGGGCCATAGCAATCAGCCCCAGCATTTT | CASSQGHSNQPQHF
NA | 14 | TRBJ2-7 | NA | TRBV3-1 | TGTGCCAGCAGCCAGGGCAGGAGGACCTACGAGCAGTACTTC | CASSQGRRTYEQYF
TRBD2 | 14 | TRBJ2-1 | many | TRBV10-3 | TGTGCCATCACCGCCGGGACTAGAGACAATGAGCAGTTCTTC | CAITAGTRDNEQFF
NA | 13 | TRBJ1-2 | few | TRBV20-1 | TGCAGTGCAACCACGGGCGGAAACTATGGCTACACCTTC | CSATTGGNYGYTF